This T cell receptor beta chain appears in the sequencing data of a study of T cells after yellow fever vaccination. Study as a whole: Low-cell-number fractions were prepared with SMART-Seq v4 Ultra Low Input.

CDR1 is SGHRS and CDR2 is YFSETQ in the germline V gene. V was trimmed by 0 bases and J by 0 bases, leaving 7 bases between them. This CDR3 is built from 15 residues. This clonotype was detected ten times or more. As yet, its antigen is unknown. For TCR, cDNA came from 5'RACE template switching, which added a universal primer site and UMIs. Each CDR3 protein gets one entry after TCRdb re-called the 5' RACE reads with MiXCR. The repertoire consists of 180,000 or so distinct CDR3 sequences, with approximately 10% occurring once and the leading ten covering roughly a third. General study points: It was a small share of clonotypes that appeared in both CD4 and CD8 compartments.

V is TRBV5-1 and J is TRBJ2-1; a possible D gene is TRBD2 (5 bases). Sequenced material: CD8+ T cells sorted from PBMCs, taken 15 days after the yellow fever booster vaccination. The TCR comes from a man between 18 and 29 years old who received the YFV17D yellow fever vaccine. The DNA of the CDR3 is TGCGCCAGCAGCTTGGGGGAGTCCTCCTACAATGAGCAGTTCTTC. It encodes CASSLGESSYNEQFF. Looking up the rest from reference TRBV5-1 and TRBJ2-1 gives the full variable domain: KAGVTQTPRYLIKTRGQQVTLSCSPISGHRSVSWYQQTPGQGLQFLFEYFSETQRNKGNFPGRFSGRQFSNSRSEMNVSTLELGDSALYLCASSLGESSYNEQFFGPGTRLTVL.